This T cell receptor (beta chain) emerged from a study of blood T cell repertoires in COVID-19. Study-wide context: Whether acute or convalescent, the COVID-19 samples came from the United States, Italy and Spain. Nucleic acid was either cDNA or gDNA, and it came from T cells, B-cell-depleted T cells, or PBMCs.

Per the authors' pipeline: The authors estimated nucleated cell counts from reference gene primer amplification. The method was immunoSEQ multiplex PCR; TCRdb's version includes in-frame clones alone and lacks a portion of them. V and J calls and clone size come straight from that table; D and trimming were deduced from the DNA. In the table there are some 360,000 clones, over 85% of which are singletons. In germline, CDR1 is LGHDT, CDR2 YNNKEL (reference sequence). V lost 4 bases and J lost 1; bases outside the gene matches: 4. This CDR3 is built from 15 residues. The Seattle patients joined while their infection was active and were tracked longitudinally afterward.

The chain recombines TRBV3-1 (or the pseudogene TRBV3-2) with TRBJ2-3, with 8 bases fitting TRBD1. The material sequenced was peripheral blood. This clonotype was sampled from a woman between 55 and 75 years old with COVID-19, enrolled during active disease. In DNA, the CDR3 is TGTGCCAGCAGCCGCAGGGGGCCGGGCACAGATACGCAGTATTTT. Protein product: CASSRRGPGTDTQYF.